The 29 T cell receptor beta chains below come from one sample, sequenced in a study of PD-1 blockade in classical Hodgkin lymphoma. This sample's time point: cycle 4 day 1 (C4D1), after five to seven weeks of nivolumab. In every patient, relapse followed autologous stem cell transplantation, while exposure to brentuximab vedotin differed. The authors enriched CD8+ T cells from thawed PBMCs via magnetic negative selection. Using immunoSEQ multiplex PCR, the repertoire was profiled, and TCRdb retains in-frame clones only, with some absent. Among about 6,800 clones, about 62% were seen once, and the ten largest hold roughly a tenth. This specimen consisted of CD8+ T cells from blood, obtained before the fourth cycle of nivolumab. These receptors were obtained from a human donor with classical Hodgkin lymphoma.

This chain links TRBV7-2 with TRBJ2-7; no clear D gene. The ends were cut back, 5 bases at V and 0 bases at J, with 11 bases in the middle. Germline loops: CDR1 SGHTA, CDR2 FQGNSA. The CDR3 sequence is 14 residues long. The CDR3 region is CASSVGGSSYEQYF. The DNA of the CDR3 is TGTGCCAGCAGCGTCGGCGGAAGCTCCTACGAGCAGTACTTC.

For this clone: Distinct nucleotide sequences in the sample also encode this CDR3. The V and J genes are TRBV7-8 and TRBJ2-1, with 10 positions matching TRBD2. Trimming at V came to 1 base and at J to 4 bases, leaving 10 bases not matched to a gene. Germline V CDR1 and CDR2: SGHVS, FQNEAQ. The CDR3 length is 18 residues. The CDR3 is CASSLGGSGRPLYNEQFF. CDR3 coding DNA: TGTGCCAGCAGCTTAGGGGGTAGCGGGAGGCCCCTTTACAATGAGCAGTTCTTC.

For the CDR3, the DNA is TGTGCCAGCAGCTTAGGGTATCAGGGGGTTATGAACACTGAAGCTTTCTTT. This codes for CASSLGYQGVMNTEAFF. This chain connects TRBV7-9 to TRBJ1-1; 7 bases agree with TRBD1. With V trimmed by 1 base and J by 0 bases, 8 bases remained unmatched. The CDR3 length is 17 residues. Germline CDR1 SEHNR, CDR2 FQNEAQ (reference sequence).

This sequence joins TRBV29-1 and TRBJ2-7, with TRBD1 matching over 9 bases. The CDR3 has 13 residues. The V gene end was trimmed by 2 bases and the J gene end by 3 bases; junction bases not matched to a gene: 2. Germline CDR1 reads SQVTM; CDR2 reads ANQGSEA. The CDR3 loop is CSVESGQGYEQYF. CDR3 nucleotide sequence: TGCAGCGTTGAATCGGGACAGGGCTACGAGCAGTACTTC.

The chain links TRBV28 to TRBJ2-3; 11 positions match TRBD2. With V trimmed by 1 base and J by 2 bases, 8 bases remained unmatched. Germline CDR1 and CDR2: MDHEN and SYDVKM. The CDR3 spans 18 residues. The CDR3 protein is CASSLFWTSGPSTDTQYF. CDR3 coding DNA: TGTGCCAGCAGTTTATTCTGGACTAGCGGGCCTTCCACAGATACGCAGTATTTT.

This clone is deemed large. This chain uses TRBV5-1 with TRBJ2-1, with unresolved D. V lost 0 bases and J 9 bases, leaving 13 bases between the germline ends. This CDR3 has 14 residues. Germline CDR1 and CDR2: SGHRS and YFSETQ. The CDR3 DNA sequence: TGCGCCAGCAGCTTGGCCGGCGAGCGCCCTGAGCAGTTCTTC. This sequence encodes CASSLAGERPEQFF.

DNA of the CDR3: TGTGCCAGCACCAACAGGGACGGCTTGGCCAAAAACATTCAGTACTTC. Residues: CASTNRDGLAKNIQYF. The V gene is TRBV11-1, the J gene TRBJ2-4; perhaps TRBD1 as D (6 bases). V lost 7 bases to trimming and J lost 1 base, with 17 bases between them. Germline CDR1 is SGHAT and CDR2 is FQDESV (reference sequence). The CDR3 loop spans 16 amino acids.

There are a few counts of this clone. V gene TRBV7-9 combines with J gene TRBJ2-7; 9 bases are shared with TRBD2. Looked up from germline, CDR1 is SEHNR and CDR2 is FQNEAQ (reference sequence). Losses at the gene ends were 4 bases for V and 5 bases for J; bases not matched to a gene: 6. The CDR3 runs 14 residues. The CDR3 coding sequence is TGTGCCAGCAGCTCTCCAGCGGGAGGTCACGAGCAGTACTTC. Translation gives CASSSPAGGHEQYF. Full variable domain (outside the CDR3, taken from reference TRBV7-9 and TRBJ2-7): DTGVSQNPRHKITKRGQNVTFRCDPISEHNRLYWYRQTLGQGPEFLTYFQNEAQLEKSRLLSDRFSAERPKGSFSTLEIQRTEQGDSAMYLCASSSPAGGHEQYFGPGTRLTVT.

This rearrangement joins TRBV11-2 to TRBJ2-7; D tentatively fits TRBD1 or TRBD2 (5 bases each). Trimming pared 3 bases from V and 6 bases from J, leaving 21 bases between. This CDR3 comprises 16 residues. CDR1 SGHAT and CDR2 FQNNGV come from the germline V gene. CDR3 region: CASSLGQGWTLREQYF. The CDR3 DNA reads TGTGCCAGCAGCTTGGGGCAGGGTTGGACTCTACGCGAGCAGTACTTC.

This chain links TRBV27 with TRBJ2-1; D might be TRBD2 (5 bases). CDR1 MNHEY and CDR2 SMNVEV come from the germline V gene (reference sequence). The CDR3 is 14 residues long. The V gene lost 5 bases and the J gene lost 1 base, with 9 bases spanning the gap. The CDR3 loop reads CASSLDWSYNEQFF. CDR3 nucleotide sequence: TGTGCCAGCAGTCTGGACTGGTCCTACAATGAGCAGTTCTTC.

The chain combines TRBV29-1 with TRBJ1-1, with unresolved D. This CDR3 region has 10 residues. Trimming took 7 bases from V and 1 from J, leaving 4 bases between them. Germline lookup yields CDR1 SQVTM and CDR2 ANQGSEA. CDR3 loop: CSARNTEAFF. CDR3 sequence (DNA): TGCAGCGCAAGGAACACTGAAGCTTTCTTT.

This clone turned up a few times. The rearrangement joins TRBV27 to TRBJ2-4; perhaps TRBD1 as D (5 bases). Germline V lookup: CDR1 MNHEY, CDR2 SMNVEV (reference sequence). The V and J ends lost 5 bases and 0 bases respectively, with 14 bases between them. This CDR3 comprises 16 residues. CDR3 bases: TGTGCCAGCAGTAGAGGTGGACATTTAGCCAAAAACATTCAGTACTTC. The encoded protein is CASSRGGHLAKNIQYF.

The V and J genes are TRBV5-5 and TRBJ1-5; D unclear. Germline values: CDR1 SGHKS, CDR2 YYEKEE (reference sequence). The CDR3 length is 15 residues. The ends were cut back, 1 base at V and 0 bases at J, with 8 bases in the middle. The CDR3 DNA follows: TGTGCCAGCAGCTTGACGGACGATAGCAATCAGCCCCAGCATTTT. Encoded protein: CASSLTDDSNQPQHF.

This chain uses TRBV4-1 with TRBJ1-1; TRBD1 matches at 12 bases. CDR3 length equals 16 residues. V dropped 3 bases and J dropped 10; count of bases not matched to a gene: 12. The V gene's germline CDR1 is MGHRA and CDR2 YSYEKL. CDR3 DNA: TGCGCCAGCAGCCAGGATACCCGGGACAGGGGGCTAGCAGCTTTCTTT. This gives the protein CASSQDTRDRGLAAFF.

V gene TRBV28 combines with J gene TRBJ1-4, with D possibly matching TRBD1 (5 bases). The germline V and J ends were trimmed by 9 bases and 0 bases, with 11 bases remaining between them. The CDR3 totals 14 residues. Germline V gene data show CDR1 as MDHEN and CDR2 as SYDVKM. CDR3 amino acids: CASRRGPTNEKLFF. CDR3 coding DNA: TGTGCCAGTCGGAGGGGACCAACTAATGAAAAACTGTTTTTT.

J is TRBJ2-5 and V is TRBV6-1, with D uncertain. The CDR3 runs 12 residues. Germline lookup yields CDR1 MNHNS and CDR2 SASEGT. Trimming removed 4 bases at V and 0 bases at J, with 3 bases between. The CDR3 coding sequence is TGTGCCAGCAGTGTTGACCAAGAGACCCAGTACTTC. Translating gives CASSVDQETQYF.

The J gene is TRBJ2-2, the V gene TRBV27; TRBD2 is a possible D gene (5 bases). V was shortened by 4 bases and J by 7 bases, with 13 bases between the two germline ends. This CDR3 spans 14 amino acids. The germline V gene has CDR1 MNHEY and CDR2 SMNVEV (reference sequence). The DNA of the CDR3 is TGTGCCAGCAGTTCGTCCGGGGTCAACGGGGAGCTGTTTTTT. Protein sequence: CASSSSGVNGELFF.

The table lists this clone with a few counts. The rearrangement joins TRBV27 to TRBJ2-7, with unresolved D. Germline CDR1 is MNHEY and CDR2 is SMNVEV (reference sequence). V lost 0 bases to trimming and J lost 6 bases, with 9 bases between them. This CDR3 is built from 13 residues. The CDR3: CASSLSHPGEQYF. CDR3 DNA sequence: TGTGCCAGCAGTTTATCGCACCCCGGCGAGCAGTACTTC.

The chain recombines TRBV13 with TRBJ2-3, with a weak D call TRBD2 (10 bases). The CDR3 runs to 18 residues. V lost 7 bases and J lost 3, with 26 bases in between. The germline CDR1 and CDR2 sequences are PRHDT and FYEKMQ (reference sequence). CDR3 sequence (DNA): TGTGCCAGCACAGTCCGGCTAGCGGGAGACAGGGGGACAGATACGCAGTATTTT. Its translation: CASTVRLAGDRGTDTQYF. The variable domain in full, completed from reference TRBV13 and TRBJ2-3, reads AAGVIQSPRHLIKEKRETATLKCYPIPRHDTVYWYQQGPGQDPQFLISFYEKMQSDKGSIPDRFSAQQFSDYHSELNMSSLELGDSALYFCASTVRLAGDRGTDTQYFGPGTRLTVL.

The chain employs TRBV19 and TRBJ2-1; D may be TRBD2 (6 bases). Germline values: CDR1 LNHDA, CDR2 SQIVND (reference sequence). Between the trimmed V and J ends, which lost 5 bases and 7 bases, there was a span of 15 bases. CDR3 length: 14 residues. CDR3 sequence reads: CASSLGGVVNEQFF. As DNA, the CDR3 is TGTGCCAGTAGTTTGGGGGGAGTCGTTAATGAGCAGTTCTTC.

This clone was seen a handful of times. Here the CDR3 reads CASRQERATDTQYF. For the CDR3, the DNA is TGTGCCAGCAGACAGGAGCGGGCAACAGATACGCAGTATTTT. The chain employs TRBV27 and TRBJ2-3; tentative D call: TRBD2 (6 bases). Germline V gene lookup returns CDR1 MNHEY and CDR2 SMNVEV (reference sequence). The CDR3 loop spans 14 amino acids. Trimming removed 6 bases at V and 3 bases at J, with 13 bases between.

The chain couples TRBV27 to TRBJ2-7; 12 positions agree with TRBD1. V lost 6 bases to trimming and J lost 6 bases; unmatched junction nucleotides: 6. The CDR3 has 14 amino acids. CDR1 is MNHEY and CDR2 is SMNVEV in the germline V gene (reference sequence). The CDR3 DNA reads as TGTGCCAGCAGATCCCGGGACAGGGGGCCCGAGCAGTACTTC. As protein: CASRSRDRGPEQYF.

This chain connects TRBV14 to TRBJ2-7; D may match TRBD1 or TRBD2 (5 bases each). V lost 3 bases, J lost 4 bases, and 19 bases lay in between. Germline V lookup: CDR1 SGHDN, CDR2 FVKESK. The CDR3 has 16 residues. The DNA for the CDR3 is TGTGCCAGCAGCCATGCTGGTTCGGGACCTTATTACGAGCAGTACTTC. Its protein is CASSHAGSGPYYEQYF.

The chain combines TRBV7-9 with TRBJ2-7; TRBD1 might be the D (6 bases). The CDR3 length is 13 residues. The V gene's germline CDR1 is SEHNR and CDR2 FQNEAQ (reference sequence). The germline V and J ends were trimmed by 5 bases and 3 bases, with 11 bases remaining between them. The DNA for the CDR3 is TGTGCCAGCAGCCCCTCGGACAGCTACGAGCAGTACTTC. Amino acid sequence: CASSPSDSYEQYF.

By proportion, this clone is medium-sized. The CDR3 nucleotides are TGTGCCAGCAGCCGTGGGACAGGGGAAGGCTACGAGCAGTACTTC. Its protein product is CASSRGTGEGYEQYF. V is TRBV7-3 and J is TRBJ2-7, with 10 bases lining up with TRBD1. In germline, CDR1 is SGHTA, CDR2 FQGTGA. This CDR3 region has 15 residues. Trimming took 5 bases from V and 3 from J; bases not matched to a gene: 7.

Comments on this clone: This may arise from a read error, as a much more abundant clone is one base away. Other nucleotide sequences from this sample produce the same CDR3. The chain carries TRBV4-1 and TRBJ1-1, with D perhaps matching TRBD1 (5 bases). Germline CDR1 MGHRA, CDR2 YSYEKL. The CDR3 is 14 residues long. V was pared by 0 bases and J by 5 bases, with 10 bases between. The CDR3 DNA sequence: TGCGCCAGCAGCCAAGACAGGGAAGGGACTGAAGCTTTCTTT. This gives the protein CASSQDREGTEAFF.

CDR3 sequence reads: CASSRTGDRGHTIYF. The CDR3 nucleotides are TGTGCCAGCAGCCGTACAGGGGACAGGGGCCACACCATATATTTT. The chain links TRBV5-5 to TRBJ1-3; 10 bases are shared with TRBD1. The CDR3 totals 15 residues. Germline V CDR1 and CDR2: SGHKS, YYEKEE (reference sequence). Trimming removed 4 bases from V and 8 bases from J; junction bases left unmatched: 9.

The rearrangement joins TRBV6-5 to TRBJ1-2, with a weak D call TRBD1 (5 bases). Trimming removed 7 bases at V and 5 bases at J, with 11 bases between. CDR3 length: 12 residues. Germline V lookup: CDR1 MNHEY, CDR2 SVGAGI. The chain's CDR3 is CASTHQGYGYTF. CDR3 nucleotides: TGTGCCAGCACTCACCAGGGTTATGGCTACACCTTC.

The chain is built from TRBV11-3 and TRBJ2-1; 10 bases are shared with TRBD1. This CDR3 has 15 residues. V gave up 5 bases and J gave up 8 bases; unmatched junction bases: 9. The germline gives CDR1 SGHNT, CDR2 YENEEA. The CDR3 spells CASSPGTGVDDEQFF. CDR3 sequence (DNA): TGTGCCAGCAGCCCTGGGACAGGGGTAGACGATGAGCAGTTCTTC.